The TCR beta chain described here comes from a study of monozygotic twins with inflammatory bowel disease. The study's findings and limits: Especially with disease activity, IBD patients had fewer clonotypes in common with others than healthy twins did. The authors found no support for a single strong IBD-associated signal or clonotype.

Comment on this clonotype: What it binds is not known.

Germline lookup yields CDR1 LNHNV and CDR2 YYDKDF (reference sequence). The CDR3 is 14 residues long. Input per TCR library consisted of 3500 ng of total RNA. Template switching added UMIs carrying a 6-nucleotide sample barcode. For each CDR3 protein, TCRdb gives one entry from its re-call of the 5' RACE reads, without DNA. Recorded here are over 150,000 distinct CDR3 sequences; the top ten clones represent 2.8%. The genes are TRBV15 and TRBJ2-3; no DNA is available, so the TRBD1 call from TCRdb remains unchecked. Sequencing used blood. The TCR sequence derives from a human donor with ulcerative colitis or Crohn's disease, or a healthy co-twin of an affected twin (not recorded which). CDR3 in amino acids: CATSRGSLADTQYF.